The clone carrying this T cell receptor (beta chain) turned up a few times. What it recognizes is unknown. The data belong to a study of T cells in Graves' hyperthyroidism and ophthalmopathy. Study results and caveats: Among clonotypes expanded in thyroid above 0.001, most were also found in blood. Separating ophthalmopathy from stable hyperthyroidism was achieved by a 13 V-J model.

The length of the CDR3 is 14 residues. Germline V gene lookup returns CDR1 LNHDA and CDR2 SQIVND (reference sequence). V lost 6 bases to trimming and J lost 5 bases; unmatched junction nucleotides: 5. There were TCR beta CDR3 regions amplified from RNA transcripts. The HTBI primer set served for first-round RT-PCR of the TCR CDR3. A single record per CDR3 protein comes from TCRdb applying MiXCR to the multiplex PCR reads. The profile covers about 420,000 distinct CDR3 sequences, with approximately 15% appearing a single time and 13% to 15% taken by the ten largest. This chain connects TRBV19 to TRBJ2-7; 12 bases are a match to TRBD2. Sequenced material: blood. The source of this sequence is a woman between 18 and 30 years old with Graves' hyperthyroidism. CDR3 coding DNA: TGTGCCAGTAGGATGACTAGCGGGAGCCACGAGCAGTACTTC. Protein product: CASRMTSGSHEQYF. Full variable domain (rest looked up from reference TRBV19 and TRBJ2-7): DGGITQSPKYLFRKEGQNVTLSCEQNLNHDAMYWYRQDPGQGLRLIYYSQIVNDFQKGDIAEGYSVSREKKESFPLTVTSAQKNPTAFYLCASRMTSGSHEQYFGPGTRLTVT.